These 31 T cell receptor beta chains share one sample of origin, sequenced in a study of blood T cell repertoires in COVID-19. Using immunoSEQ multiplex PCR, the repertoire was profiled, and TCRdb retains in-frame clones only, with some absent. The table shows around 270,000 clones, with around 89% occurring only once. The sequenced sample consisted of peripheral blood. The source of these receptors is a man in his forties with acute or convalescent COVID-19.

Here the CDR3 DNA reads TGCAGCGTTCCTCCCGAGACAGGAAGCACAGATACGCAGTATTTT. Translated: CSVPPETGSTDTQYF. This chain joins TRBV29-1 and TRBJ2-3, with a possible D match to TRBD1 (6 bases). Trimming took off 5 bases at V and 0 bases at J, with 15 bases between the two ends. CDR1 and CDR2 (germline): SQVTM, ANQGSEA. This CDR3 has 15 amino acids.

As to this clone: This same CDR3 is encoded by further DNA sequences in the sample. This chain links TRBV7-2 with TRBJ1-5; D may be TRBD1 (5 bases). The germline V gene encodes CDR1 SGHTA and CDR2 FQGNSA. V was shortened by 3 bases and J by 2 bases, with 8 bases between the two germline ends. The CDR3 contains 14 residues. The CDR3 DNA reads TGTGCCAGCAGCTTGGGGGGAGGCAATCAGCCCCAGCATTTT. Translation: CASSLGGGNQPQHF.

About this clone itself: Other DNA sequences in this sample translate to the same CDR3. V is TRBV19 and J is TRBJ2-7; 12 bases fit TRBD1. The V and J ends lost 6 bases and 0 bases, in that order; junction bases with no gene match: 3. The CDR3 totals 15 residues. From germline, CDR1 is LNHDA and CDR2 SQIVND (reference sequence). This CDR3 reads CASSPGQGASYEQYF. DNA for the CDR3: TGTGCCAGTAGCCCGGGACAGGGGGCCTCCTACGAGCAGTACTTC.

The chain couples TRBV10-3 to TRBJ1-3; D is unclear. Trimming cost V 2 bases and J 0 bases, with 8 bases left between them. This CDR3 has 15 residues. From germline, CDR1 is ENHRY and CDR2 SYGVKD. Here the CDR3 DNA reads TGTGCCATCAGTGAGACCCCAGTCTCTGGAAACACCATATATTTT. It translates to CAISETPVSGNTIYF.

The chain uses TRBV2 and TRBJ1-6; 9 bases are shared with TRBD1. There are 14 residues in the CDR3. With V trimmed by 5 bases and J by 6 bases, 2 bases remained unmatched. CDR1 and CDR2 (germline): SNHLY, FYNNEI. Here the CDR3 reads CASSPDRGNSPLHF. As DNA, the CDR3 is TGTGCCAGCAGTCCGGACAGGGGTAATTCACCCCTCCACTTT.

This chain connects TRBV5-1 to TRBJ2-2; possible D gene TRBD2, 6 bases. Trimming pared 0 bases from V and 5 bases from J, leaving 8 bases between. The V gene's germline CDR1 is SGHRS and CDR2 YFSETQ. The CDR3 loop spans 14 amino acids. The CDR3 region has the DNA TGCGCCAGCAGCTTGGTAGCGGTAACCGGGGAGCTGTTTTTT. It specifies CASSLVAVTGELFF.

The chain has TRBV10-3 and TRBJ2-5, with D possibly TRBD1 on 5 matching bases. Per germline, CDR1 ENHRY and CDR2 SYGVKD. This CDR3 region has 13 residues. Trimming took off 6 bases at V and 2 bases at J, with 10 bases between the two ends. CDR3 loop: CAISRSGQETQYF. The CDR3, as DNA: TGTGCCATCAGCCGGTCAGGGCAAGAGACCCAGTACTTC.

V and J are TRBV14 and TRBJ2-7, with no clear D. The CDR3 runs to 13 residues. The ends were cut back, 1 base at V and 3 bases at J, with 7 bases in the middle. Per germline, CDR1 SGHDN and CDR2 FVKESK. CDR3 in amino acids: CASSQVRYYEQYF. Here the CDR3 DNA reads TGTGCCAGCAGCCAAGTACGCTACTACGAGCAGTACTTC. Filled out from reference TRBV14 and TRBJ2-7, the complete variable domain reads EAGVTQFPSHSVIEKGQTVTLRCDPISGHDNLYWYRRVMGKEIKFLLHFVKESKQDESGMPNNRFLAERTGGTYSTLKVQPAELEDSGVYFCASSQVRYYEQYFGPGTRLTVT.

The chain is built from TRBV12-3 or TRBV12-4 and TRBJ1-5; D call uncertain. V dropped 7 bases and J dropped 2 bases, with 9 bases sitting between them. The CDR3 consists of 13 residues. The CDR3 loop reads CASMGDGNQPQHF. In DNA, the CDR3 is TGTGCCAGCATGGGAGACGGCAATCAGCCCCAGCATTTT.

The chain links TRBV9 to TRBJ1-2; the D is unclear. This CDR3 is built from 15 residues. V gave up 3 bases and J gave up 5 bases, with 17 bases separating them. Germline V gene sequence: CDR1 SGDLS, CDR2 YYNGEE. CDR3 sequence (DNA): TGTGCCAGCAGCGCCCAGGACGGAGGAGTATATGGCTACACCTTC. It yields the protein CASSAQDGGVYGYTF.

The chain combines TRBV11-2 with TRBJ2-1, with TRBD1 matching 11 bases. There are 16 residues in the CDR3. From germline, CDR1 is SGHAT and CDR2 FQNNGV. V gave up 5 bases and J gave up 7 bases; unmatched junction bases: 10. For the CDR3, the DNA is TGTGCCAGCAGCCTGATTTCCGGGACAGGGGGGAATGAGCAGTTCTTC. It yields the protein CASSLISGTGGNEQFF.

The chain combines TRBV29-1 with TRBJ1-1, with D perhaps TRBD1 (5 bases). V shed 2 bases and J shed 1 base, with 11 bases lying between them. The CDR3 runs 14 residues. Germline lookup yields CDR1 SQVTM and CDR2 ANQGSEA. The CDR3 nucleotides read TGCAGCGTTGAAAGGGGCTCTGGGAACACTGAAGCTTTCTTT. Translation gives CSVERGSGNTEAFF.

V usage is TRBV3-1 (or the pseudogene TRBV3-2) and J usage is TRBJ1-4; D might be TRBD1 (6 bases). The V and J ends lost 1 base and 3 bases respectively, with 24 bases between them. The CDR3 loop spans 20 amino acids. Germline lookup yields CDR1 LGHDT and CDR2 YNNKEL (reference sequence). The CDR3 region is CASSQVDRFGLRRANEKLFF. The DNA for the CDR3 is TGTGCCAGCAGCCAAGTCGACAGGTTCGGGTTGAGAAGGGCTAATGAAAAACTGTTTTTT.

The rearrangement links TRBV6-5 to TRBJ1-3; D call uncertain. Trimming took 5 bases from V and 0 from J, leaving 11 bases between them. CDR3 length equals 15 residues. Germline loops: CDR1 MNHEY, CDR2 SVGAGI. This chain's CDR3 is CASSINRDSGNTIYF. CDR3 nucleotides: TGTGCCAGCAGTATTAACAGAGACTCTGGAAACACCATATATTTT.

The genes are TRBV27 and TRBJ2-7; 8 bases match TRBD2. The junction had 5 bases not matched to a gene; V was cut back by 5 bases and J by 2 bases. The CDR3 sequence is 14 residues long. The germline CDR1 and CDR2 sequences are MNHEY and SMNVEV (reference sequence). CDR3 protein: CASSLSGATYEQYF. Written as DNA, the CDR3 is TGTGCCAGCAGTCTTAGCGGGGCAACCTACGAGCAGTACTTC.

This chain links TRBV3-1 (or the pseudogene TRBV3-2) with TRBJ1-2; no definite D call. The V end was cut by 1 base, the J end by 6 bases, with 18 bases between. This CDR3 contains 16 residues. Per germline, CDR1 LGHDT and CDR2 YNNKEL (reference sequence). Here the CDR3 DNA reads TGTGCCAGCAGCCAAGGGTTTTCCAGGCCTTCAAATGGCTACACCTTC. Translated: CASSQGFSRPSNGYTF.

The chain has TRBV11-2 and TRBJ1-6; no clear D gene. V lost 4 bases and J lost 12, with 7 bases in between. The CDR3 is 11 residues long. The germline V gene has CDR1 SGHAT and CDR2 FQNNGV. The CDR3 nucleotides read TGTGCCAGCAGCTCAACCGGACCCCTCCACTTT. Translated, it gives CASSSTGPLHF.

The CDR3 nucleotides are TGTGCCAGCAGCCCCAGGATTAACACCGGGGAGCTGTTTTTT. Protein: CASSPRINTGELFF. The chain carries TRBV6-5 and TRBJ2-2; the D is unclear. Germline values: CDR1 MNHEY, CDR2 SVGAGI. This CDR3 has 14 amino acids. V lost 6 bases and J lost 2, with 10 bases in between.

This clone was counted a single time. The chain has TRBV5-4 and TRBJ1-3, with 7 bases fitting TRBD1. CDR3 length: 17 amino acids. Losses at the gene ends were 4 bases for V and 2 bases for J; bases not matched to a gene: 12. Per the germline V gene, CDR1 is SGHNT and CDR2 is YYREEE (reference sequence). CDR3 nucleotide sequence: TGTGCCAGCAGCCCCAGGCAGGGGGTTGAGGCTGGAAACACCATATATTTT. This gives the protein CASSPRQGVEAGNTIYF.

The rearrangement joins TRBV19 to TRBJ2-3; D remains unclear. This CDR3 spans 13 amino acids. Germline CDR1 and CDR2: LNHDA and SQIVND (reference sequence). V shed 6 bases and J shed 5 bases, with 12 bases lying between them. CDR3 DNA: TGTGCCAGTAGGTCCCCCACGGGAGATACGCAGTATTTT. Its protein product is CASRSPTGDTQYF. The variable domain in full, completed from reference TRBV19 and TRBJ2-3, reads DGGITQSPKYLFRKEGQNVTLSCEQNLNHDAMYWYRQDPGQGLRLIYYSQIVNDFQKGDIAEGYSVSREKKESFPLTVTSAQKNPTAFYLCASRSPTGDTQYFGPGTRLTVL.

This clone has just a few counts. The chain carries TRBV7-2 and TRBJ1-6; D not resolved. This CDR3 has 12 amino acids. Trimming took off 3 bases at V and 7 bases at J, with 4 bases between the two ends. In germline, CDR1 is SGHTA, CDR2 FQGNSA. The CDR3 protein is CASSLANSPLHF. Here the CDR3 DNA reads TGTGCCAGCAGCTTGGCAAATTCACCCCTCCACTTT.

This clone has just one count. V gene TRBV5-4 combines with J gene TRBJ2-7; D is perhaps TRBD2 (7 bases). Trimming left V 5 bases short and J 5 bases short, with 23 bases between. CDR3 size: 16 residues. Germline V gene sequence: CDR1 SGHNT, CDR2 YYREEE (reference sequence). The CDR3 sequence: CASSPLYGGARDEQYF. CDR3 nucleotides: TGTGCCAGCAGTCCCTTATATGGGGGGGCTCGGGACGAGCAGTACTTC.

The chain combines TRBV14 with TRBJ2-6; no firm D call. Germline CDR1 reads SGHDN; CDR2 reads FVKESK. V was pared by 1 base and J by 2 bases, with 6 bases between. This CDR3 has 15 amino acids. The CDR3 DNA follows: TGTGCCAGCAGCCAAGGCGGAGCTGGGGCCAACGTCCTGACTTTC. Translated, it gives CASSQGGAGANVLTF.

The chain joins TRBV19 to TRBJ2-1; 14 nucleotides line up with TRBD2. From germline, CDR1 is LNHDA and CDR2 SQIVND (reference sequence). CDR3 length: 17 residues. With V trimmed by 11 bases and J by 5 bases, 14 bases remained unmatched. Here the CDR3 reads CAAPGTSGGKSDNEQFF. The DNA for the CDR3 is TGTGCCGCCCCCGGGACTAGCGGGGGCAAATCCGACAATGAGCAGTTCTTC. The full variable domain, in which reference TRBV19 and TRBJ2-1 provide the parts outside the CDR3, is DGGITQSPKYLFRKEGQNVTLSCEQNLNHDAMYWYRQDPGQGLRLIYYSQIVNDFQKGDIAEGYSVSREKKESFPLTVTSAQKNPTAFYLCAAPGTSGGKSDNEQFFGPGTRLTVL.

This clone came up once. The CDR3 spells CASSSRRGQPQHF. The CDR3 DNA reads as TGTGCCAGCAGCTCCCGTAGGGGGCAGCCCCAGCATTTT. The rearrangement joins TRBV9 to TRBJ1-5; tentative D call: TRBD1 (6 bases). Trimming left V 4 bases short and J 7 bases short, with 12 bases between. The CDR3 runs to 13 residues. Germline V CDR1 and CDR2: SGDLS, YYNGEE.

This CDR3 reads CASKEVAARPYSGNTIYF. The CDR3 DNA reads TGCGCCAGCAAAGAGGTGGCAGCCCGACCTTACTCTGGAAACACCATATATTTT. This chain uses TRBV10-1 with TRBJ1-3; D gene uncertain. Between the trimmed V and J ends, which lost 7 bases and 0 bases, there was a span of 22 bases. This CDR3 spans 18 amino acids. Per germline, CDR1 WNHNN and CDR2 SYGVQD (reference sequence).

The chain couples TRBV7-2 to TRBJ1-1; no clear D gene. Looked up from germline, CDR1 is SGHTA and CDR2 is FQGNSA. This CDR3 has 13 amino acids. Trimming cost V 2 bases and J 6 bases, with 10 bases left between them. The CDR3 protein is CASSLRSVAEAFF. For the CDR3, the DNA is TGTGCCAGCAGCTTAAGATCGGTGGCTGAAGCTTTCTTT.

Only one count was recorded for this clone. The chain joins TRBV6-7 to TRBJ2-1; the match to TRBD1 covers 7 bases. TRBV6-7 qualifies as an ORF whose function is uncertain. This CDR3 is 15 amino acids long. The trim removed 7 bases at V and 5 bases at J, leaving 11 bases unmatched. The CDR3 loop is CASKRQGEDDNEQFF. The DNA of the CDR3 is TGTGCCAGCAAGAGACAGGGCGAGGACGACAATGAGCAGTTCTTC.

V gene TRBV4-1 combines with J gene TRBJ1-2; TRBD1 might be the D (5 bases). CDR1 and CDR2 from the germline V gene are MGHRA and YSYEKL. This CDR3 contains 18 residues. V gave up 0 bases and J gave up 7 bases, with 24 bases separating them. The CDR3 is CASSQERGKGGRRVGYTF. CDR3 coding DNA: TGCGCCAGCAGCCAAGAGAGGGGAAAGGGAGGGCGACGGGTTGGCTACACCTTC.

The V and J genes are TRBV4-2 and TRBJ1-2; D unclear. Germline V gives CDR1 LGHNA, CDR2 YNFKEQ. The CDR3 is 15 residues long. V lost 0 bases to trimming and J lost 4 bases, with 12 bases between them. CDR3 DNA: TGTGCCAGCAGCCAAGACGTGGACTATTTCTATGGCTACACCTTC. Protein product: CASSQDVDYFYGYTF.

This sequence joins TRBV6-2 or TRBV6-3 and TRBJ2-7; 9 nucleotides line up with TRBD1. The germline V gene has CDR1 MNHEY and CDR2 SVGEGT. The CDR3 runs to 15 residues. The junction had 6 bases not matched to a gene; V was cut back by 4 bases and J by 2 bases. The chain's CDR3 is CASSWDRVFAYEQYF. CDR3 DNA: TGTGCCAGCAGTTGGGACAGGGTCTTTGCCTACGAGCAGTACTTC.